These 7 T cell receptor beta chains were sequenced from one sample in a study of neurological immune-mediated disorders. TCRdb redid the calling of the 5' RACE reads with MiXCR, one entry per CDR3 protein. The sample shows 71,000 or so distinct CDR3 sequences, roughly 4.8% of them seen only once. The sample was PBMCs. These receptors came from a woman under 40 with multiple sclerosis.

This clonotype was recorded at least ten times. The chain has TRBV7-8 and TRBJ1-5, with D possibly TRBD1 on 6 matching bases. Trimming took 1 base from V and 2 from J, leaving 9 bases between them. Germline V gene lookup returns CDR1 SGHVS and CDR2 FQNEAQ. The CDR3 consists of 15 residues. The CDR3 region has the DNA TGTGCCAGCAGCTTAGGGGGGGCCGGCAATCAGCCCCAGCATTTT. Translating gives CASSLGGAGNQPQHF.

At least ten counts were recorded for this clonotype. V and J are TRBV12-3 or TRBV12-4 and TRBJ2-3; no clear D gene. CDR3 size: 13 residues. The V gene lost 4 bases and the J gene lost 6 bases, with 11 bases spanning the gap. The CDR3: CASSSPYFDTQYF. The CDR3 nucleotides read TGTGCCAGCAGTTCCCCGTACTTTGATACGCAGTATTTT.

At least ten counts were recorded for this clonotype. The V and J genes are TRBV7-9 and TRBJ2-2; D is undetermined. The V end was cut by 2 bases, the J end by 6 bases, with 10 bases between. CDR1 and CDR2 from the germline V gene are SEHNR and FQNEAQ (reference sequence). This CDR3 is 14 amino acids long. CDR3 sequence reads: CASSLSPGPGELFF. CDR3 bases: TGTGCCAGCAGCTTAAGCCCGGGTCCCGGGGAGCTGTTTTTT.

This clonotype has a handful of counts. At one boundary the junction diverges from the germline segment, which might be a read error. This chain uses TRBV12-3 or TRBV12-4 with TRBJ1-5; unclear D gene. CDR3 length equals 12 residues. The CDR3 DNA follows: TGTGCCAGCAGTTTGCCGGGTAAGACCCAGAATTTT. It codes for CASSLPGKTQNF.

This clonotype was picked up many times. V and J are TRBV7-8 and TRBJ2-2; D is undetermined. CDR3 length: 12 amino acids. CDR1 is SGHVS, CDR2 FQNEAQ, per germline. Trimming stripped 1 base from V and 6 bases from J, with 3 bases between. The DNA for the CDR3 is TGTGCCAGCAGCTTAGAGGCCGGGGAGCTGTTTTTT. Translation: CASSLEAGELFF.

Many counts were recorded for this clonotype. The chain uses TRBV6-5 and TRBJ2-7; D gene unclear. The germline V and J ends were trimmed by 6 bases and 0 bases, with 15 bases remaining between them. Germline CDR1 MNHEY, CDR2 SVGAGI. The CDR3 runs 15 residues. In DNA, the CDR3 is TGTGCCAGCAGGCGACATATAGAGAGCTCCTACGAGCAGTACTTC. This sequence encodes CASRRHIESSYEQYF.

V and J are TRBV19 and TRBJ2-1, with 7 bases fitting TRBD2. The CDR3 loop spans 15 amino acids. V lost 6 bases, J lost 7 bases, and 12 bases stayed unmatched. Germline V lookup: CDR1 LNHDA, CDR2 SQIVND (reference sequence). The CDR3 DNA sequence: TGTGCCAGTAGCGCCGCCGTACTAGCGAAGAATGAGCAGTTCTTC. Its protein product is CASSAAVLAKNEQFF.